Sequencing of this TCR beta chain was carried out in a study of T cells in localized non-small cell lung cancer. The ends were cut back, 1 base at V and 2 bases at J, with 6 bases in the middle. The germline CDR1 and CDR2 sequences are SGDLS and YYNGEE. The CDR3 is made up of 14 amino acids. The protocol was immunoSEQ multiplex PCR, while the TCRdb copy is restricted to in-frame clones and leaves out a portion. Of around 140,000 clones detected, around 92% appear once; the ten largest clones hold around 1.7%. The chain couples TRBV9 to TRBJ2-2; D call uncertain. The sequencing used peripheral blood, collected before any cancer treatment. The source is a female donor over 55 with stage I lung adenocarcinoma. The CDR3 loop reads CASSVRANTGELFF. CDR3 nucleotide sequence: TGTGCCAGCAGCGTACGGGCCAACACCGGGGAGCTGTTTTTT.